A selection of T cell receptor beta chains follows, all from one sample in a study of read filtering for tumor transcriptome and immune sequencing. TCRdb itself ran the reads through MiXCR, one entry per CDR3 protein. The data contain around 130,000 distinct CDR3 sequences, under 15% of them seen just once; the ten biggest clones take up more than 6.5%. Sequencing was done on a sample of a population of CD138-negative cells sorted from bone marrow. These TCRs come from a donor older than 35 with multiple myeloma. Both conserved end residues are part of each CDR3. D genes are given only for firm matches. Part of the rows lack a size; the others show once, few, many or a class for expanded clones.

V	size	J	D	CDR3	DNA
TRBV7-2	many	TRBJ1-4	.	CASSLQAGAHEKLFF	TGTGCCAGCAGCTTACAGGCAGGCGCTCATGAAAAACTGTTTTTT
TRBV29-1	many	TRBJ2-1	TRBD2	CSLKTSGRGEQFF	TGCAGCCTTAAGACTAGCGGGAGAGGGGAGCAGTTCTTC
TRBV7-9	many	TRBJ2-1	TRBD2	CASSLRWTSGSRSYNEQFF	TGTGCCAGCAGCTTACGTTGGACTAGCGGGAGTCGGTCCTACAATGAGCAGTTCTTC
TRBV12-3/TRBV12-4	many	TRBJ1-5	.	CASGPYSNQPQHF	TGTGCCAGCGGTCCATATAGCAATCAGCCCCAGCATTTT
TRBV5-5	many	TRBJ2-5	.	CASSLEGTQYF	TGTGCCAGCAGCTTGGAAGGGACCCAGTACTTC
TRBV6-5	many	TRBJ2-3	.	CASSRNTDTQYF	TGTGCCAGCAGCCGGAACACAGATACGCAGTATTTT
TRBV6-5	.	TRBJ1-1	.	CASSPFDRIGAFF	TGTGCCAGCAGTCCCTTCGACAGAATTGGAGCTTTCTTT
TRBV7-2	many	TRBJ2-1	TRBD1	CASCMGQGALREQFF	TGTGCCTCGTGTATGGGACAGGGGGCCCTAAGGGAGCAGTTCTTC
TRBV3-1	many	TRBJ2-5	.	CASSQAERTVETQYF	TGTGCCAGCAGCCAAGCAGAAAGGACTGTGGAGACCCAGTACTTC
TRBV6-2/TRBV6-3	.	TRBJ1-2	.	CATSIYYGYTF	TGTGCCACCTCGATCTACTATGGCTACACCTTC
TRBV19	many	TRBJ2-7	.	CASSISGRSSSYEQYF	TGTGCCAGTAGTATCTCAGGCAGGTCGAGCTCCTACGAGCAGTACTTC
TRBV7-9	many	TRBJ2-1	TRBD1	CASSFGQGALSSYNEQFF	TGTGCCAGCAGCTTTGGACAGGGGGCCTTAAGCTCCTACAATGAGCAGTTCTTC
TRBV7-9	many	TRBJ2-7	TRBD2	CASSYSGGEQYF	TGTGCCAGCAGCTATTCGGGAGGCGAGCAGTACTTC
TRBV7-8	few	TRBJ2-3	.	CASSVGTTGVTDTQYF	TGTGCCAGCAGCGTCGGGACCACAGGCGTCACAGATACGCAGTATTTT
TRBV15	few	TRBJ1-3	.	CATSRDIGSLSRNTIYF	TGTGCCACCAGCAGAGATATCGGCAGCCTCAGCAGAAACACCATATATTTT
TRBV6-2/TRBV6-3	many	TRBJ2-2	TRBD2	CASSYNPMAGANTGELFF	TGTGCCAGCAGTTACAACCCTATGGCGGGAGCGAACACCGGGGAGCTGTTTTTT
TRBV4-1	many	TRBJ2-1	.	CASSQDLAARYNEQFF	TGCGCCAGCAGCCAAGATCTGGCAGCCCGCTACAATGAGCAGTTCTTC
TRBV9	many	TRBJ2-7	.	CASSASGGNSYEQYF	TGTGCCAGCAGCGCGAGCGGTGGCAACTCCTACGAGCAGTACTTC
TRBV29-1	many	TRBJ2-5	.	CSVEKGRRGETQYF	TGCAGCGTTGAAAAAGGCAGACGTGGGGAGACCCAGTACTTC
TRBV13	many	TRBJ1-3	TRBD1	CASSFNRGGNTIYF	TGTGCCAGCAGCTTTAACAGGGGTGGAAACACCATATATTTT
TRBV7-9	many	TRBJ2-1	.	CASSWSDSEQFF	TGTGCCAGCAGCTGGAGCGACAGTGAGCAGTTCTTC
TRBV29-1	many	TRBJ2-1	TRBD1	CSVGMRGRGNEQFF	TGCAGCGTTGGAATGAGGGGGCGAGGGAATGAGCAGTTCTTC
TRBV11-2	many	TRBJ2-1	.	CASSFRQDGGEQFF	TGTGCCAGCAGTTTTAGACAGGATGGGGGTGAGCAGTTCTTC
TRBV5-1	many	TRBJ2-7	.	CASSLTATYANEQYF	TGCGCCAGCAGCTTGACTGCCACCTATGCGAACGAGCAGTACTTC
TRBV11-3	.	TRBJ1-1	.	CASIQHRMNTEAFF	TGTGCCAGCATCCAGCACAGGATGAACACTGAAGCTTTCTTT
TRBV3-1	few	TRBJ2-5	TRBD2	CASTPTKSGRQETQYF	TGTGCCAGCACCCCTACTAAGAGCGGGAGACAAGAGACCCAGTACTTC
TRBV5-6	many	TRBJ2-1	.	CASGLSTVWDEQFF	TGTGCCAGCGGCTTGTCGACAGTCTGGGATGAGCAGTTCTTC
TRBV12-3/TRBV12-4	.	TRBJ1-2	.	CASSPGPTVDGYTF	TGTGCCAGCAGTCCGGGACCCACAGTTGATGGCTACACCTTC
TRBV12-5	many	TRBJ2-7	.	CASGSRRLLSYEQYF	TGTGCTAGTGGTTCAAGGCGACTGCTCTCCTACGAGCAGTACTTC
TRBV7-8	.	TRBJ2-5	TRBD2	CAGSPRETSGLMGQETQYF	TGTGCCGGCAGCCCCCGAGAGACTAGCGGGTTGATGGGCCAAGAGACCCAGTACTTC
TRBV20-1	many	TRBJ2-7	.	CSANKPGQAYEQYF	TGCAGTGCTAATAAGCCGGGACAAGCCTACGAGCAGTACTTC
TRBV5-1	few	TRBJ2-5	.	CASTEASETQYF	TGCGCCAGCACGGAGGCTAGCGAGACCCAGTACTTC
TRBV19	.	TRBJ2-2	.	CASNPGRGTGELFF	TGTGCCAGTAACCCGGGGCGCGGCACCGGGGAGCTGTTTTTT
TRBV11-1	many	TRBJ1-2	TRBD1	CASSFWTGTEGYTF	TGTGCCAGCAGCTTCTGGACAGGGACGGAAGGCTACACCTTC
TRBV6-5	many	TRBJ2-7	.	CASSYGGALRHEQYF	TGTGCCAGCAGTTACGGGGGGGCCCTTCGGCACGAGCAGTACTTC
TRBV12-3/TRBV12-4	many	TRBJ2-1	.	CASSLAQGNEQFF	TGTGCCAGCAGCTTAGCACAGGGCAATGAGCAGTTCTTC
TRBV29-1	many	TRBJ2-5	TRBD2	CSSRPSGMETQYF	TGCAGCTCCCGCCCCAGCGGGATGGAGACCCAGTACTTC
TRBV7-2	many	TRBJ2-4	.	CASSLDIAKNIQYF	TGTGCCAGCAGCTTAGATATAGCCAAAAACATTCAGTACTTC
TRBV6-6	.	TRBJ2-5	TRBD1	CASRHRDRDGKTQYF	TGTGCCAGCAGACACCGGGACAGGGATGGGAAGACCCAGTACTTC
TRBV12-3/TRBV12-4	many	TRBJ1-1	.	CASSERGPLNTEAFF	TGTGCCAGCAGCGAAAGGGGACCCTTGAACACTGAAGCTTTCTTT
TRBV29-1	many	TRBJ2-1	.	CSVDIGLGHEQFF	TGCAGCGTTGATATCGGACTTGGGCATGAGCAGTTCTTC
TRBV5-6	many	TRBJ2-1	.	CASSPNDYEQFF	TGTGCCAGCAGCCCAAACGACTATGAGCAGTTCTTC
TRBV13	.	TRBJ2-1	TRBD2	CASSPEGREALYNEQFF	TGTGCCAGCAGCCCAGAAGGGCGGGAGGCGCTCTACAATGAGCAGTTCTTC
TRBV4-3	few	TRBJ1-3	.	CASSRGRGSSSGNTIYF	TGCGCCAGCAGCCGAGGAAGGGGGTCTTCCTCTGGAAACACCATATATTTT
TRBV7-2	many	TRBJ2-5	.	CASSPKWFRETQYF	TGTGCCAGCAGCCCAAAATGGTTTCGGGAGACCCAGTACTTC